Below, 20 T cell receptor beta chains from the same sample are listed, as sequenced in a study of spatial heterogeneity in lung cancer. Study-level results: Tracking of tumor mutation counts was seen in expanded intratumoral alpha and beta TCR counts.

Documented time point: sample taken at primary tumor resection. In TCRdb, the 5' RACE reads were re-called with MiXCR into one record per CDR3 protein. This sample carries about 10,000 distinct CDR3 sequences, roughly 50% of them seen once, and the ten largest clones take 25% to 30%. No antigens are known for them. Material: lung tumor tissue, obtained at surgery. These receptors were taken from a female donor with early-stage non-small cell lung cancer.

The rearrangement uses TRBV11-2 and TRBJ2-3; D is unclear. The V and J ends lost 6 bases and 0 bases respectively, with 7 bases between them. The CDR3 loop spans 13 amino acids. Germline assignment: CDR1 SGHAT and CDR2 FQNNGV. The CDR3 region has the DNA TGTGCCAGCAGGAAACTGAGCACAGATACGCAGTATTTT. Protein: CASRKLSTDTQYF.

This chain connects TRBV20-1 to TRBJ2-1; TRBD1 matches 8 bases. The CDR3 consists of 14 residues. Trimming at V came to 1 base and at J to 7 bases, leaving 6 bases not matched to a gene. In germline, CDR1 is DFQATT, CDR2 SNEGSKA (reference sequence). The CDR3 DNA sequence: TGCAGTGCTAGAGCGCAGGGGGCTGGGAATGAGCAGTTCTTC. Its translation is CSARAQGAGNEQFF.

The chain has TRBV3-1 and TRBJ2-7; D not certain. V was clipped by 1 base and J by 3 bases, with 4 bases between them. CDR1 is LGHDT, CDR2 YNNKEL, per germline (reference sequence). This CDR3 comprises 12 residues. The CDR3 spells CASSQVSYEQYF. The CDR3 DNA follows: TGTGCCAGCAGCCAAGTGAGCTACGAGCAGTACTTC.

V gene TRBV5-4 combines with J gene TRBJ2-5; a weak D match, TRBD1 (5 bases). Per germline, CDR1 SGHNT and CDR2 YYREEE (reference sequence). V shed 3 bases and J shed 4 bases, with 16 bases lying between them. The CDR3 is 15 amino acids. In DNA form, the CDR3 reads TGTGCCAGCAGCTATCTTCTCAGGGCTGGAGAGACCCAGTACTTC. Translating gives CASSYLLRAGETQYF. Variable domain in full (rest from reference TRBV5-4 and TRBJ2-5): ETGVTQSPTHLIKTRGQQVTLRCSSQSGHNTVSWYQQALGQGPQFIFQYYREEENGRGNFPPRFSGLQFPNYSSELNVNALELDDSALYLCASSYLLRAGETQYFGPGTRLLVL.

A few counts support this clonotype. The V and J genes are TRBV6-5 and TRBJ2-5, with 7 bases that match TRBD1. This CDR3 spans 15 amino acids. Per the germline V gene, CDR1 is MNHEY and CDR2 is SVGAGI. The junction had 9 bases not matched to a gene; V was cut back by 4 bases and J by 4 bases. The CDR3 DNA is TGTGCCAGCAGTTTTTCCAGGGGGATGAGAGAGACCCAGTACTTC. This sequence encodes CASSFSRGMRETQYF.

The rearrangement uses TRBV5-1 and TRBJ2-1, with 7 bases identical to TRBD1. With 2 bases clipped from V and 7 bases from J, the junction kept 6 bases outside the gene matches. Germline lookup yields CDR1 SGHRS and CDR2 YFSETQ. The length of the CDR3 is 14 residues. The CDR3 bases are TGCGCCAGCAGCTTTCCGGGGACAGTTAATGAGCAGTTCTTC. It specifies CASSFPGTVNEQFF.

The chain is built from TRBV18 and TRBJ2-3; D perhaps matches TRBD1 (6 bases). V lost 6 bases to trimming and J lost 0 bases, with 13 bases between them. From germline, CDR1 is KGHSH and CDR2 LQKENI. This CDR3 region has 15 residues. The DNA for the CDR3 is TGTGCCAGCTCCTCTGGGACACTTAGCACAGATACGCAGTATTTT. It codes for CASSSGTLSTDTQYF.

This chain links TRBV21-1 with TRBJ2-2; the table gives TRBD1 as D, unverified against the DNA. TRBV21-1 represents a pseudogene. The CDR3 runs to 16 residues. The CDR3 region is CASSAGQGARTGELFF. The CDR3 DNA is TGTGCCAGCAGCGCGGGGCAGGGGGCGCGCACCGGGGAGCTGTTTTTT.

The rearrangement links TRBV6-2 or TRBV6-3 to TRBJ2-7; possibly TRBD2 for D (6 bases). V was shortened by 0 bases and J by 1 base, with 16 bases between the two germline ends. Germline V gene sequence: CDR1 MNHEY, CDR2 SVGEGT. The CDR3 totals 17 residues. CDR3 DNA sequence: TGTGCCAGCAGTTACTCGAGGAGGGGCGGGGTATCCTACGAGCAGTACTTC. Protein: CASSYSRRGGVSYEQYF.

This chain connects TRBV20-1 to TRBJ1-2, with a possible D match to TRBD1 (5 bases). Germline V CDR1 and CDR2: DFQATT, SNEGSKA (reference sequence). V was cut by 6 bases and J by 7 bases, with 21 bases left in between. The CDR3 loop spans 14 amino acids. CDR3 in amino acids: CSAQPGPQRSGYTF. The CDR3 nucleotides are TGCAGTGCCCAGCCGGGACCTCAAAGGTCTGGCTACACCTTC.

This clonotype was picked up one time. The V gene is TRBV6-5, the J gene TRBJ1-1; possible D gene TRBD1, 5 bases. Germline CDR1 reads MNHEY; CDR2 reads SVGAGI. CDR3 size: 14 residues. The V end was cut by 8 bases, the J end by 1 base, with 14 bases between. Written as DNA, the CDR3 is TGTGCCAGCCGCCGGGCGGGGGGGAACACTGAAGCTTTCTTT. Its translation is CASRRAGGNTEAFF.

This clonotype was seen only a few times. The chain uses TRBV11-2 and TRBJ2-1, with D perhaps given as TRBD1 or TRBD2 (6 bases each). V was shortened by 2 bases and J by 6 bases, with 14 bases between the two germline ends. This CDR3 spans 15 amino acids. The germline V gene encodes CDR1 SGHAT and CDR2 FQNNGV. CDR3 coding DNA: TGTGCCAGCAGCTTAACCATCGGAGGGGGCAATGAGCAGTTCTTC. Its translation: CASSLTIGGGNEQFF.

V and J are TRBV29-1 and TRBJ2-1, with no clear D. CDR1 and CDR2 from the germline V gene are SQVTM and ANQGSEA. CDR3 length equals 12 residues. The CDR3 is CSTGRTYNEQFF. The DNA for the CDR3 is TGCAGTACCGGGCGGACCTACAATGAGCAGTTCTTC.

This clonotype has only a few counts. CDR3 sequence reads: CASRLGNTGELFF. The CDR3 bases are TGTGCCAGTAGACTCGGGAACACCGGGGAGCTGTTTTTT. V and J are TRBV6-1 and TRBJ2-2; no reliable D call. CDR1 and CDR2 (germline): MNHNS, SASEGT. The CDR3 extends over 13 amino acids. V was trimmed by 9 bases and J by 1 base, leaving 9 bases between them.

The chain carries TRBV20-1 and TRBJ1-3, with 8 bases aligning to TRBD1. Per the germline V gene, CDR1 is DFQATT and CDR2 is SNEGSKA (reference sequence). The ends lost 2 bases at V and 5 bases at J; junction bases unmatched: 17. This CDR3 is built from 18 residues. For the CDR3, the DNA is TGCAGTGCTAGAAAGAGGAATAGAGCAGGGGGCGAAAGAAACACCATATATTTT. This sequence encodes CSARKRNRAGGERNTIYF.

V and J are TRBV4-2 and TRBJ2-7; TRBD2 aligns across 9 bases. The CDR3 totals 16 residues. The trim removed 4 bases at V and 5 bases at J, leaving 12 bases unmatched. CDR1 and CDR2 (germline): LGHNA, YNFKEQ. The CDR3 is CASSRQGGGAVHEQYF. The CDR3 region has the DNA TGTGCCAGCAGCCGCCAGGGCGGGGGGGCGGTACACGAGCAGTACTTC.

V and J are TRBV12-3 or TRBV12-4 and TRBJ2-1; 9 nucleotides align to TRBD2. There are 16 residues in the CDR3. After removal of 5 bases from V and 3 bases from J, the junction contained 8 bases not matched to a gene. The CDR3 region is CASSRSGTSLYNEQFF. The DNA for the CDR3 is TGTGCCAGCAGTCGATCCGGGACTAGCCTCTACAATGAGCAGTTCTTC.

The rearrangement uses TRBV23-1 and TRBJ1-5; D uncertain. TRBV23-1 is given ORF status, its function remaining uncertain. There are 13 residues in the CDR3. The V end was cut by 6 bases, the J end by 2 bases, with 8 bases between. The CDR3: CASRQLRNQPQHF. Here the CDR3 DNA reads TGCGCCAGCAGACAGTTGCGCAATCAGCCCCAGCATTTT.

This clonotype was found a few times. The V gene is TRBV12-3 or TRBV12-4, the J gene TRBJ2-1; 7 bases are a match to TRBD2. This CDR3 region has 15 residues. The junction had 10 bases not matched to a gene; V was cut back by 6 bases and J by 5 bases. The chain's CDR3 is CASRPDGGSNNEQFF. In DNA, the CDR3 is TGTGCCAGCAGACCCGACGGGGGGTCCAACAATGAGCAGTTCTTC.

The rearrangement uses TRBV18 and TRBJ1-1; 12 bases match TRBD1. The V and J ends lost 3 bases and 9 bases, in that order; junction bases with no gene match: 5. The CDR3 runs 14 residues. Germline CDR1 is KGHSH and CDR2 is LQKENI. CDR3 nucleotides: TGTGCCAGCTCACCTCCGGGACAGGGGGCGAAAGCTTTCTTT. It is translated as CASSPPGQGAKAFF.